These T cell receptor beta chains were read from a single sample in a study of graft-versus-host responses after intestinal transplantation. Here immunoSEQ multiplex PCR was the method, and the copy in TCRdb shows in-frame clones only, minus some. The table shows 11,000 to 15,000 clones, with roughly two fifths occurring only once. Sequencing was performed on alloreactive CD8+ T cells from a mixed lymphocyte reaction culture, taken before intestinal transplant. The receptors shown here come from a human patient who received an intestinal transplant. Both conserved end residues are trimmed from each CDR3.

AISPSGESSGNTIY,TRBV10-3,TRBJ1-3,14
ASSLGQALGEKLF,TRBV28,TRBJ1-4,13
ASTASQGAYEQY,TRBV5-1,TRBJ2-7,12
ASSFFLGDRGHPYSNQPQH,TRBV28,TRBJ1-5,19
ASTPRAGPYEQY,TRBV4-1,TRBJ2-7,12
ASSRIRTDNEQF,TRBV6-6,TRBJ2-1,12
ASSLAGGVYDEQF,TRBV11-2,TRBJ2-1,13
ASSPGGANTGELF,TRBV5-8,TRBJ2-2,13
ASSLVGAETQY,TRBV28,TRBJ2-5,11
ASSLEQGNEKLF,TRBV5-8,TRBJ1-4,12
ASSPRGRTANNEQF,TRBV7-2,TRBJ2-1,14
ASSLSMEIAGAGEQF,TRBV27,TRBJ2-1,15
ASSFLPSSYNEQF,TRBV27,TRBJ2-1,13
ASSVLVDSGSTDTQY,TRBV9,TRBJ2-3,15
ASSLLRPQYYGYT,TRBV28,TRBJ1-2,13
ASTTGVQEGRSTEAF,TRBV7-2,TRBJ1-1,15
ASSLEVTPYYEQY,TRBV11-2,.,13
SVDGYGYT,TRBV29-1,TRBJ1-2,8
ASSGGDRGHNEQY,TRBV9,TRBJ2-7,13
ASSGTAPEAF,TRBV27,TRBJ1-1,10
ASSQGDNEQF,TRBV4-1,TRBJ2-1,10
SVEDSGQGSDYEQY,TRBV29-1,TRBJ2-7,14
ASRQRAPYEQY,TRBV6-1,TRBJ2-7,11